This TCR beta chain was identified during a study of cytotoxic CD8 clonotypes in ibrutinib-treated CLL. Study-level background: Partial response occurred in some 25 patients and complete response in 2; at median approximately 65 months, approximately 14 remained remitted and roughly 12 progressed.

The data were produced by immunoSEQ multiplex PCR, yet TCRdb's version contains in-frame clones alone and is incomplete. The sample consists of about 89,000 clones, 78% of them appearing once. Germline-derived CDR1 and CDR2 are SGHRS and YFSETQ. This CDR3 is built from 13 residues. V lost 0 bases and J lost 6, with 6 bases in between. V gene TRBV5-1 combines with J gene TRBJ2-2; a possible D gene is TRBD2 (5 bases). The material sequenced was PBMCs, taken after 12 months of ibrutinib treatment. The clonotype comes from a human donor with chronic lymphocytic leukemia. CDR3 in DNA: TGCGCCAGCAGCTTGGTGAGGGCCGGGGAGCTGTTTTTT. This codes for CASSLVRAGELFF.